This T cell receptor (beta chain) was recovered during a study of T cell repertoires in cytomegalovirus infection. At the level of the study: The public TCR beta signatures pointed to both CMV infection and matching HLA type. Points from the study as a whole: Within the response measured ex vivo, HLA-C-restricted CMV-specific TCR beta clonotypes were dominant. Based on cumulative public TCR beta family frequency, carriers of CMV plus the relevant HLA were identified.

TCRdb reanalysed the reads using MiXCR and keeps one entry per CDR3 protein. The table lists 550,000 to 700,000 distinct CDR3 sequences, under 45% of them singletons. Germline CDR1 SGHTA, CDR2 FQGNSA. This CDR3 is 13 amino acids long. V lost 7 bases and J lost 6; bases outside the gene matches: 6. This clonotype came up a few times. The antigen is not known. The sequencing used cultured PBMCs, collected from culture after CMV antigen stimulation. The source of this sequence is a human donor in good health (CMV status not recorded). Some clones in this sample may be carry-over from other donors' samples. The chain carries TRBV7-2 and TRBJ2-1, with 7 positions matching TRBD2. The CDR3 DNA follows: TGTGCCAGCAAACCAACTAGCGCCAATGAGCAGTTCTTC. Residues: CASKPTSANEQFF.